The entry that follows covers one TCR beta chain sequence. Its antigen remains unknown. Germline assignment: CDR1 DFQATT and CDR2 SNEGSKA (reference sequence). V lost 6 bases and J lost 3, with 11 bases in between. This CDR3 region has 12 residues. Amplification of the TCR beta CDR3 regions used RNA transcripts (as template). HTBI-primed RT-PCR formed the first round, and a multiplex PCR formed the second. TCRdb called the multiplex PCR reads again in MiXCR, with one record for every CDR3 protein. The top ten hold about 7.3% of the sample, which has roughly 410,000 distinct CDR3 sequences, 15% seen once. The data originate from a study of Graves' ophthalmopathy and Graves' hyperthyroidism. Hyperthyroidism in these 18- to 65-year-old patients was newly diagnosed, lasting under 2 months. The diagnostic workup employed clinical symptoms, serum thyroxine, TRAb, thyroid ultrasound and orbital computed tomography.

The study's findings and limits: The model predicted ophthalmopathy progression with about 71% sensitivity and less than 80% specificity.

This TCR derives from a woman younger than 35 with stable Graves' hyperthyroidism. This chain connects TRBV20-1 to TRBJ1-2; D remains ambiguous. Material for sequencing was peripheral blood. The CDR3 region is CSARERDYGYTF. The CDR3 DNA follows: TGCAGTGCGCGGGAACGGGACTATGGCTACACCTTC.